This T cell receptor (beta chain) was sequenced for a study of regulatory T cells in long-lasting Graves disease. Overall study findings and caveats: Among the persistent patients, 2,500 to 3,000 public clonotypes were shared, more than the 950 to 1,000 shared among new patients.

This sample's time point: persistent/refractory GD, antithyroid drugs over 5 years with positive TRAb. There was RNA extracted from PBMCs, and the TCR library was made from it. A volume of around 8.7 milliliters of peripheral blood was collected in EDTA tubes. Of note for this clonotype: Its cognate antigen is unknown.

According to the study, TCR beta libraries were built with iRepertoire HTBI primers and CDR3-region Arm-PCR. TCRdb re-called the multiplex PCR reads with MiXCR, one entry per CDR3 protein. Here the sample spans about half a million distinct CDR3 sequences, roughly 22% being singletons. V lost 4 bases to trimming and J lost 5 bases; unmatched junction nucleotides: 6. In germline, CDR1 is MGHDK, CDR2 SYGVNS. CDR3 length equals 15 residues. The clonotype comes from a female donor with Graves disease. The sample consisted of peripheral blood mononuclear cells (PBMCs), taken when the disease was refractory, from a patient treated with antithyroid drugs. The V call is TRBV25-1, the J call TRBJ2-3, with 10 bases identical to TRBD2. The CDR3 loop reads CASSGNLAGEDTQYF. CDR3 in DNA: TGTGCCAGCAGTGGAAACCTAGCGGGAGAAGATACGCAGTATTTT.